The rows below give T cell receptor beta chains drawn from one sample of a study of T cell repertoires in cytomegalovirus infection. For these receptors, no antigen is known. TCRdb redid the calling of the reads with MiXCR, one entry per CDR3 protein. The repertoire has a few hundred thousand distinct CDR3 sequences, under 35% of them found once; the top ten carry about 20%. The specimen was cultured PBMCs, collected from culture after CMV antigen stimulation. These TCRs come from a human donor in good health (CMV status not recorded). Some clones in this sample may be carry-over from other donors' samples. Both conserved end residues are part of each CDR3. D genes are given only for firm matches. Size is stated for part of the rows, as once, few or many counts, or as a class when the clone is expanded.

D gene | J gene | V gene | clone size | CDR3 protein | CDR3 DNA
. | TRBJ1-1 | TRBV28 | . | CASLPPGDSTEAFF | TGTGCCAGTCTACCCCCCGGGGATAGTACTGAAGCTTTCTTT
. | TRBJ2-2 | TRBV5-1 | . | CASSLEPTHTGELFF | TGCGCCAGCAGCTTGGAACCGACCCACACCGGGGAGCTGTTTTTT
. | TRBJ1-2 | TRBV7-9 | . | CASTRFLDDRGRINYGYTF | TGTGCCAGCACCCGATTTCTTGACGACCGGGGGAGGATTAACTATGGCTACACCTTC
TRBD1 | TRBJ2-3 | TRBV29-1 | many | CSVARGQGHSTDTQYF | TGCAGCGTTGCGAGGGGACAGGGTCATAGCACAGATACGCAGTATTTT
TRBD2 | TRBJ2-1 | TRBV4-1 | once | CASSQVQRTSGGQFF | TGCGCCAGCAGCCAAGTTCAGCGTACGTCGGGGGGGCAGTTCTTC
. | TRBJ1-4 | TRBV7-2 | many | CASSTRRGPGEKLFF | TGTGCCAGCAGTACCAGACGAGGGCCGGGTGAAAAACTGTTTTTT
TRBD1 | TRBJ1-6 | TRBV7-2 | . | CASSPRTGTGRALHF | TGTGCCAGCAGCCCGCGGACCGGGACAGGGAGGGCCCTCCACTTT
TRBD2 | TRBJ2-4 | TRBV3-1 | . | CASTPDLLAGGRNIQYF | TGTGCCAGCACCCCGGATTTACTAGCGGGGGGGCGGAACATTCAGTACTTC
TRBD2 | TRBJ2-2 | TRBV3-1 | . | CASSLLGRGDTGELFF | TGTGCCAGCAGCCTTCTCGGACGGGGGGACACCGGGGAGCTGTTTTTT
TRBD2 | TRBJ2-1 | TRBV6-1 | . | CASKRRASGGDEQFF | TGTGCCAGCAAGAGGAGGGCTAGCGGGGGGGATGAGCAGTTCTTC
TRBD1 | TRBJ2-5 | TRBV7-8 | . | CASSSRRTGGWDQETQYF | TGTGCCAGCAGCTCCCGACGGACAGGGGGTTGGGACCAAGAGACCCAGTACTTC
. | TRBJ1-2 | TRBV11-2 | few | CASSPLRRQKGNYGYTF | TGTGCCAGCAGCCCCCTTAGAAGACAGAAAGGAAACTATGGCTACACCTTC
. | TRBJ1-5 | TRBV28 | . | CASSLPLQDSNQPQHF | TGTGCCAGCAGTTTACCACTCCAAGATAGCAATCAGCCCCAGCATTTT
. | TRBJ2-1 | TRBV10-3 | . | CAISDGVSEQFF | TGTGCCATCAGTGACGGAGTGAGTGAGCAGTTCTTC
. | TRBJ2-7 | TRBV12-3/TRBV12-4 | . | CASGPLDYEQYF | TGTGCCAGCGGACCCTTGGACTACGAGCAGTACTTC
. | TRBJ1-5 | TRBV20-1 | few | CSASATSNQPQHF | TGCAGTGCCTCAGCTACTAGCAATCAGCCCCAGCATTTT
. | TRBJ2-5 | TRBV11-2 | many | CASSLRLGQETQYF | TGTGCCAGCAGCCTCCGATTGGGACAAGAGACCCAGTACTTC
. | TRBJ1-4 | TRBV11-2 | . | CASSLDRQSSTNEKLFF | TGTGCCAGCAGCTTAGATCGGCAATCCTCAACTAATGAAAAACTGTTTTTT
. | TRBJ1-1 | TRBV19 | . | CASRSFDTEAFF | TGTGCCAGTCGCTCTTTCGACACTGAAGCTTTCTTT
. | TRBJ1-2 | TRBV2 | . | CASSELVGRGTF | .
TRBD1 | TRBJ1-1 | TRBV5-5 | many | CASSFHNRGWTEAFF | TGTGCCAGCAGCTTCCACAACAGGGGATGGACTGAAGCTTTCTTT
. | TRBJ2-1 | TRBV20-1 | few | CSAGPRLDPNSYNEQFF | TGCAGTGCTGGGCCCCGACTAGACCCGAACTCCTACAATGAGCAGTTCTTC
TRBD2 | TRBJ2-2 | TRBV7-9 | . | CASSSGLAPAGELFF | TGTGCCAGCAGCTCGGGACTAGCCCCAGCCGGGGAGCTGTTTTTT
. | TRBJ1-1 | TRBV5-1 | . | CASSARRGAEAFF | TGCGCCAGCAGCGCGCGACGGGGCGCTGAAGCTTTCTTT
TRBD1 | TRBJ2-1 | TRBV12-5 | . | CASAGFRDRGYNEQFF | TGTGCTAGTGCCGGATTCCGGGACAGGGGATACAATGAGCAGTTCTTC
. | TRBJ1-1 | TRBV7-3 | few | CASSLSGGARTYTEAFF | TGTGCCAGCAGCTTAAGTGGGGGGGCTCGAACCTACACTGAAGCTTTCTTT
TRBD1 | TRBJ2-5 | TRBV7-2 | many | CASSLNRGLGETQYF | TGTGCCAGCAGCTTAAACAGGGGGTTAGGAGAGACCCAGTACTTC
TRBD2 | TRBJ2-3 | TRBV5-4 | . | CASRPGGGESVRTDTQYF | TGTGCCAGCAGACCTGGGGGGGGGGAAAGTGTTCGCACAGATACGCAGTATTTT
. | TRBJ2-1 | TRBV28 | . | CASSRPGELYNEQFF | TGTGCCAGCAGCCGACCAGGAGAACTTTACAATGAGCAGTTCTTC
TRBD1 | TRBJ2-4 | TRBV3-1 | . | CASRDTGGPWDIQYF | TGTGCCAGCCGTGATACAGGGGGTCCTTGGGACATTCAGTACTTC
. | TRBJ1-6 | TRBV7-8 | few | CASSLELGPRNSPLHF | TGTGCCAGCAGCTTAGAATTGGGGCCCCGCAATTCACCCCTCCACTTT
TRBD2 | TRBJ2-1 | TRBV6-1 | . | CASSYGGGYNEQFF | TGTGCCAGCAGTTATGGCGGGGGGTACAATGAGCAGTTCTTC
TRBD2 | TRBJ2-3 | TRBV6-4 | few | CASSRLAGSYTDTQYF | TGTGCCAGCAGCCGACTAGCGGGGTCTTACACAGATACGCAGTATTTT
TRBD2 | TRBJ2-7 | TRBV5-1 | . | CASSLAGEGTYEQYF | TGCGCCAGCAGCTTGGCCGGGGAGGGTACCTACGAGCAGTACTTC
. | TRBJ2-3 | TRBV5-4 | few | CASSPGIGDTQYF | TGTGCCAGCAGCCCGGGGATAGGGGATACGCAGTATTTT
. | TRBJ2-1 | TRBV6-2/TRBV6-3 | . | CASSYVSGRQFSSYNEQFF | TGTGCCAGCAGTTACGTAAGCGGGCGCCAATTCAGCTCCTACAATGAGCAGTTCTTC
TRBD2 | TRBJ2-3 | TRBV12-3/TRBV12-4 | few | CASSSISGGTDTQYF | TGTGCCAGCAGCTCAATAAGCGGGGGAACAGATACGCAGTATTTT
TRBD1 | TRBJ2-2 | TRBV24-1 | . | CATRSDRANTGELFF | TGTGCCACCAGGTCCGACAGGGCGAACACCGGGGAGCTGTTTTTT
. | TRBJ1-1 | TRBV6-1 | . | CASRYLGTNTEAFF | TGTGCCAGCCGCTATCTGGGGACTAACACTGAAGCTTTCTTT
. | TRBJ2-7 | TRBV27 | . | CASMLDGIATYEQYF | TGTGCCAGCATGCTCGACGGAATAGCAACCTACGAGCAGTACTTC
. | TRBJ1-5 | TRBV5-6 | few | CASSWRRDQPQHF | TGTGCCAGCAGCTGGCGACGGGATCAGCCCCAGCATTTT
TRBD2 | TRBJ2-3 | TRBV7-2 | few | CASSFNLLAGESTDTQYF | TGTGCCAGCAGCTTTAACTTACTAGCGGGGGAGAGCACAGATACGCAGTATTTT
TRBD1 | TRBJ1-1 | TRBV7-6 | few | CASSSQGARTEAFF | TGTGCCAGCAGCTCACAGGGGGCAAGGACTGAAGCTTTCTTT
. | TRBJ1-5 | TRBV12-3/TRBV12-4 | . | CASSFGLGDYSNQPQHF | TGTGCCAGCAGTTTTGGGTTAGGAGATTATAGCAATCAGCCCCAGCATTTT
TRBD2 | TRBJ2-1 | TRBV20-1 | . | CSANSGQREDNEQFF | TGCAGTGCTAACTCGGGCCAGCGGGAAGACAATGAGCAGTTCTTC
. | TRBJ1-2 | TRBV7-2 | many | CASSLDRASRHGYTF | TGTGCCAGCAGCTTAGACAGGGCATCACGGCATGGCTACACCTTC
TRBD1 | TRBJ1-1 | TRBV12-3/TRBV12-4 | many | CASSFYGGQGGNTEAFF | TGTGCCAGCAGTTTTTATGGCGGCCAGGGGGGGAACACTGAAGCTTTCTTT
. | TRBJ1-2 | TRBV5-1 | . | CASSSRESYGYTF | TGCGCCAGCAGCTCCAGGGAAAGCTATGGCTACACCTTC
. | TRBJ1-5 | TRBV27 | . | CASSLGGVVSPQHF | TGTGCCAGCAGTTTGGGGGGAGTCGTCAGTCCCCAGCATTTT
TRBD1 | TRBJ1-1 | TRBV20-1 | . | CSARDSSGTGDGTEAFF | TGCAGTGCTAGAGATTCCTCCGGGACAGGGGATGGAACTGAAGCTTTCTTT